These T cell receptor beta chains were read from a single sample in a study of T-cell reconstitution after alpha-beta-depleted transplantation in children. MiXCR was run by TCRdb on the PCR reads, yielding one entry per CDR3 protein. The data show about 610,000 distinct CDR3 sequences, 20% to 30% seen once. Source: PBMCs, taken before TCRalphabeta/CD19-depleted stem cell transplant. The receptors derive from a boy in the first two years of life with Wiskott-Aldrich syndrome, due to receive a stem cell transplant. CDR3s include the opening cysteine and the closing phenylalanine or tryptophan. A D gene is named only where the DNA matches it firmly. The size of a clone is reported for some rows only, either as once, few or many, or as a class for expanded clones.

D gene,V gene,clone size,J gene,CDR3 DNA,CDR3 protein
TRBD2,TRBV19,.,TRBJ2-2,TGTGCCAGTAGTGGTAGACTAGCGGGATTGGCGAACACCGGGGAGCTGTTTTTT,CASSGRLAGLANTGELFF
.,TRBV6-6,.,TRBJ2-1,TGTGCCATAGCACGACAGTATAACAATGAGCAGTTCTTC,CAIARQYNNEQFF
.,TRBV20-1,few,TRBJ2-3,TGCAGTGCTAGAGATACCAGGGTTTCTAGCACAGATACGCAGTATTTT,CSARDTRVSSTDTQYF
.,TRBV20-1,.,TRBJ2-7,TGCAGTGCTAGTTTACCTCGACTAGGCCTCTACGAGCAGTACTTC,CSASLPRLGLYEQYF
TRBD2,TRBV7-3,.,TRBJ2-7,TGTGCCAGCAGTAGAAGCGGGACTGCCGGGGAGCAGTACTTC,CASSRSGTAGEQYF
TRBD2,TRBV6-1,.,TRBJ2-5,TGTGCCAGCAGTGTCCTTGGAGTGGCTAGCGGGAGCAGGGAGACCCAGTACTTC,CASSVLGVASGSRETQYF
TRBD2,TRBV24-1,few,TRBJ2-5,TGTGCCACCAGTGTACGGACTAGCAGCCAAGAGACCCAGTACTTC,CATSVRTSSQETQYF
TRBD2,TRBV4-2,few,TRBJ2-5,TGTGCCAGCAGCCAAGAATCACTAGCGGGAGGGGAGACCCAGTACTTC,CASSQESLAGGETQYF
TRBD2,TRBV27,few,TRBJ2-2,TGTGCCAGCAGTCGGACTAGTCTCACCGGGGAGCTGTTTTTT,CASSRTSLTGELFF
.,TRBV2,many,TRBJ1-6,TGTGCCAGCACCAAAAGTCCAGGCCATAATTCACCCCTCCACTTT,CASTKSPGHNSPLHF
.,TRBV12-3/TRBV12-4,.,TRBJ2-6,TGTGCCAGCAGTCCCGACACTGGGGCCAACGTCCTGACTTTC,CASSPDTGANVLTF
.,TRBV25-1,.,TRBJ2-7,TGTGCCAGCAGTGCAATCGGTAAGGAAACCTACGAGCAGTACTTC,CASSAIGKETYEQYF
TRBD1,TRBV18,few,TRBJ2-7,TGTGCCAGCTCACCCATAAACAGGGGTGTTTCGTACGAACAGTACTTC,CASSPINRGVSYEQYF
.,TRBV27,few,TRBJ1-5,TGTGCCAGCAGTTTATTAGGGCAGGGCTCCCAGCCCCAGCATTTT,CASSLLGQGSQPQHF
.,TRBV28,few,TRBJ2-2,TGTGCCAGCAGCTCCTTAATGATAGTGCTACTGAACACCGGGGAGCTGTTTTTT,CASSSLMIVLLNTGELFF
.,TRBV12-5,few,TRBJ2-2,TGTGCTAGTGGTTTGGTACTGGGGGCGCGGGAGCTGTTTTTT,CASGLVLGARELFF
TRBD2,TRBV5-6,.,TRBJ2-1,TGTGCCAGCAGCCGAGGGACTAGCGGGAGTCTATGGAATGAGCAGTTCTTC,CASSRGTSGSLWNEQFF
.,TRBV27,.,TRBJ2-3,TGTGCCAGCAGCGGGGCTCAGAATCTGCCCACAGATACGCAGTATTTT,CASSGAQNLPTDTQYF
.,TRBV27,few,TRBJ2-7,TGTGCCAGCAGTAGAGTTAGCGGCTACGAGCAGTACTTC,CASSRVSGYEQYF
.,TRBV6-1,.,TRBJ2-3,TGTGCCAGCAGACGCAGCGGAGGGAAGACAGATACGCAGTATTTT,CASRRSGGKTDTQYF
.,TRBV20-1,.,TRBJ2-3,TGCAGTGCTAGAGATGGGGGCTCTCCTAGCACAGATACGCAGTATTTT,CSARDGGSPSTDTQYF
.,TRBV11-3,.,TRBJ2-1,TGTGTCCTGGAGTTTTATTTTGTTGATGAGCAGTTCTTC,CVLEFYFVDEQFF
.,TRBV6-1,.,TRBJ1-5,TGTGCCAGCAGTGGATATGAAAGGAGCAATCAGCCCCAGCATTTT,CASSGYERSNQPQHF
TRBD2,TRBV7-2,few,TRBJ2-2,TGTGCCAGCAGCCCTAGCGGGAGCGAGACTGGGGAGCTGTTTTTT,CASSPSGSETGELFF
TRBD2,TRBV12-3/TRBV12-4,few,TRBJ2-5,TGTGCCAGCAGGTCAGCGGGAGGAGGGGAGACCCAGTACTTC,CASRSAGGGETQYF
TRBD2,TRBV5-1,.,TRBJ2-4,TGCGCCAGCAGCTTGGGTAGCGGGATAGCCAAAAACATTCAGTACTTC,CASSLGSGIAKNIQYF
.,TRBV5-1,few,TRBJ1-5,TGCGCCAGCAGCTTGGAACCGTACTCTTCGCCCCAGCATTTT,CASSLEPYSSPQHF
.,TRBV29-1,few,TRBJ2-3,TGCAGCGTTCCGGTACGGAGCACAGATACGCAGTATTTT,CSVPVRSTDTQYF
.,TRBV12-3/TRBV12-4,.,TRBJ1-3,TGTGCCAGCAGTCAAACGGATAAAGGAAACACCATATATTTT,CASSQTDKGNTIYF
.,TRBV7-2,few,TRBJ2-7,TGTGCCAGCAGCTTAGACCACGGGTCCTACGAGCAGTACTTC,CASSLDHGSYEQYF
TRBD1,TRBV29-1,.,TRBJ1-1,TGCAGCGTTGAATCTTTGACAGGGGGCACTGAAGCTTTCTTT,CSVESLTGGTEAFF
.,TRBV7-2,.,TRBJ2-7,TGTGCCAGCAGCTTATTACTAATAGGGGTCTACGAGCAGTACTTC,CASSLLLIGVYEQYF
.,TRBV14,few,TRBJ1-2,TGTGCCAGCAGCCAAGAGCGAAGTCTCCGCGGCTACACCTTC,CASSQERSLRGYTF
.,TRBV15,.,TRBJ2-1,TGTGCCACCAGCAATAAATACAATGAGCAGTTCTTC,CATSNKYNEQFF
.,TRBV15,few,TRBJ2-1,TGTGCCACCAGCAGCATTAGTAGTGATGAGCAGTTCTTC,CATSSISSDEQFF
.,TRBV7-6,.,TRBJ1-2,TGTGCCAGCAGCCCAACATTGTTCTATGGCTACACCTTC,CASSPTLFYGYTF
.,TRBV5-1,.,TRBJ2-7,TGCGCCAGCACTAGCGGAGGGGGTTCCTACGAGCAGTACTTC,CASTSGGGSYEQYF
.,TRBV5-1,.,TRBJ2-1,TGCGCCAGCAGCTTGCGACAGTCCAGCTCCTACAATGAGCAGTTCTTC,CASSLRQSSSYNEQFF
.,TRBV24-1,.,TRBJ2-1,TGTGCCACCAGTGGAACGTCTTGGATCAATGAGCAGTTCTTC,CATSGTSWINEQFF